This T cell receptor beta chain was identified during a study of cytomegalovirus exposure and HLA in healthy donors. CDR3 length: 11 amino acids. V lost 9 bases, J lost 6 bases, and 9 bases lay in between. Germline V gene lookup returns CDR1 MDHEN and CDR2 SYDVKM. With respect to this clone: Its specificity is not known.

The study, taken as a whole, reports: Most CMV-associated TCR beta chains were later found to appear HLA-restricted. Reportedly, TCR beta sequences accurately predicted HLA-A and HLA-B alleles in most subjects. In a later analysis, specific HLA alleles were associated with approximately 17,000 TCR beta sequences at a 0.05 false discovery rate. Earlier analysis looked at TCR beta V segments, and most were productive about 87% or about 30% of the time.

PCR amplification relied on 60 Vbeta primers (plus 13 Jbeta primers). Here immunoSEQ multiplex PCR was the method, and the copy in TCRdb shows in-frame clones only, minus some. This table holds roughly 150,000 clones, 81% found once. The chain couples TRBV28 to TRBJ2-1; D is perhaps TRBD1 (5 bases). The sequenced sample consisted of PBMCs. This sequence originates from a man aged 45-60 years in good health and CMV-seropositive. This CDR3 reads CASSGPNEQFF. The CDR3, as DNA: TGTGCCAGTTCAGGGCCCAATGAGCAGTTCTTC.